The T cell receptor (beta chain) described here comes from a study of OX40 agonist ivuxolimab in advanced cancers. Findings of the study overall: CD4+ and CD8+ blood T cells expanded clonally by week 6 at 0.1 to 3.0 mg/kg.

The protocol was immunoSEQ multiplex PCR, while the TCRdb copy is restricted to in-frame clones and leaves out a portion. The sample shows 60,000 to 75,000 clones, about 81% of them seen only once. This CDR3 contains 16 residues. Germline V gene lookup returns CDR1 ENHRY and CDR2 SYGVKD. The germline V and J ends were trimmed by 4 bases and 2 bases, with 16 bases remaining between them. Regarding this clone: What it binds is not known.

V is TRBV10-3 and J is TRBJ2-3; D is ambiguous. The starting material was CD4+ or CD8+ T cells sorted from blood, obtained in a trial of the OX40 agonist ivuxolimab. The clonotype originates from an adult with an advanced solid tumor such as melanoma, head and neck, liver or kidney cancer. CDR3 protein: CAISAGMGRFTDTQYF. In nucleotides, the CDR3 is TGTGCCATCAGTGCCGGTATGGGCAGGTTCACAGATACGCAGTATTTT.